The entry below gives a single T cell receptor (beta chain) sequence along with its context. Its specificity is not known. The repertoire was sequenced with immunoSEQ multiplex PCR; TCRdb's copy has only in-frame clones and lacks some. The sample includes fewer than 400,000 clones, roughly two thirds seen only once; the top ten take under 8%. Germline V gene data show CDR1 as SGHTA and CDR2 as FQGNSA. V gave up 1 base and J gave up 6 bases, with 9 bases separating them. CDR3 length: 13 residues. The data were obtained in a study of cytotoxic CD8 clonotypes in ibrutinib-treated CLL. Across the whole study: Mean yields were around 250,000 productive templates and 94,082 productive rearrangements per sample. The study's findings and limits: Public clonotypes, rarely seen, contracted or held steady on treatment.

This sequence was found in a human donor with chronic lymphocytic leukemia. V gene TRBV7-2 combines with J gene TRBJ1-1; D is unclear. The input for sequencing was PBMCs, taken after 36 months of ibrutinib treatment. The CDR3 spells CASSLGGVAEAFF. CDR3 sequence (DNA): TGTGCCAGCAGCTTAGGCGGTGTCGCTGAAGCTTTCTTT.